This T cell receptor (beta chain) stems from a study of blood T cell repertoires in COVID-19. Turning to the study itself: Sites in the United States, Italy and Spain provided acute and convalescent COVID-19 samples. Nucleic acid was either cDNA or gDNA, and it came from T cells, B-cell-depleted T cells, or PBMCs.

Method: immunoSEQ multiplex PCR; TCRdb's copy keeps in-frame clones and lacks some. Of fewer than 50,000 clones detected, around 80% appear once; the ten largest clones hold about 44%. Trimming left V 0 bases short and J 0 bases short, with 9 bases between. Looked up from germline, CDR1 is SGHRS and CDR2 is YFSETQ. This CDR3 is built from 15 residues. The V call is TRBV5-1, the J call TRBJ1-1; D is undetermined. What was sequenced was peripheral blood. This receptor was identified in an elderly woman with active or convalescent COVID-19. CDR3 sequence reads: CASSLGAGLNTEAFF. The DNA for the CDR3 is TGCGCCAGCAGCTTGGGGGCAGGTCTGAACACTGAAGCTTTCTTT.